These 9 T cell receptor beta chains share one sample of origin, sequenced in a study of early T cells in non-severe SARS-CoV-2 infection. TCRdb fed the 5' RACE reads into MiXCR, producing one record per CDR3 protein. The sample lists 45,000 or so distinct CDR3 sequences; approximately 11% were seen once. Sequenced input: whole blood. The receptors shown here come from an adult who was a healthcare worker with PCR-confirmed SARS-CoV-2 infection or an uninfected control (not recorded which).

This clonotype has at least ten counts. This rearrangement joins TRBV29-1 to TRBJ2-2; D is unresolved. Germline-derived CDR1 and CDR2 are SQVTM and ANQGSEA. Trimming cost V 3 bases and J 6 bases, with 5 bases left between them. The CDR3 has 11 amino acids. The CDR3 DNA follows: TGCAGCGTTGATAATGCCGGGGAGCTGTTTTTT. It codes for CSVDNAGELFF.

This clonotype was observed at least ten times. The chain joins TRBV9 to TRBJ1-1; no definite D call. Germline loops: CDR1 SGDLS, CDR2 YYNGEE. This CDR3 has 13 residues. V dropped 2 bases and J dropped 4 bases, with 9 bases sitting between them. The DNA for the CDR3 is TGTGCCAGCAGCGTTTCCACGGGCACTGAAGCTTTCTTT. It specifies CASSVSTGTEAFF.

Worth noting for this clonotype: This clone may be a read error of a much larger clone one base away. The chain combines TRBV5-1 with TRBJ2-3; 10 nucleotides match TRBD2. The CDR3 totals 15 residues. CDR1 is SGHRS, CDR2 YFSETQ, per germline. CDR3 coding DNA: TGCGTCAGCGCCGACGCTAGCGGGGGAATCGATACGCAGTATTTT. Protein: CVSADASGGIDTQYF.

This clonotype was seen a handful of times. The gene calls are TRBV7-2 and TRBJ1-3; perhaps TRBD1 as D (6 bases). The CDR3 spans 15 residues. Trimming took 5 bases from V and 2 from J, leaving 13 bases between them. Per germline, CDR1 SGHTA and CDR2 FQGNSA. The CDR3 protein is CASSPGEGPGNTIYF. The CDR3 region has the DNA TGTGCCAGCAGCCCAGGGGAGGGGCCTGGAAACACCATATATTTT.

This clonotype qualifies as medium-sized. CDR3 sequence reads: CASSLGQGATYEQYF. DNA of the CDR3: TGTGCCAGCTCACTGGGACAGGGGGCCACCTACGAGCAGTACTTC. This chain uses TRBV18 with TRBJ2-7; TRBD1 agrees at 12 bases. This CDR3 region has 15 residues. Per the germline V gene, CDR1 is KGHSH and CDR2 is LQKENI. The junction had 3 bases not matched to a gene; V was cut back by 4 bases and J by 2 bases.

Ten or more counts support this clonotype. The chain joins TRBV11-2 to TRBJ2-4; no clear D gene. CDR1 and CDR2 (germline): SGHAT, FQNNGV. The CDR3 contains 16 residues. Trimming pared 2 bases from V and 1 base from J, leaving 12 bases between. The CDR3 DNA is TGTGCCAGCAGCTTAACCTCCTCGCTGGCCAAAAACATTCAGTACTTC. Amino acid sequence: CASSLTSSLAKNIQYF.

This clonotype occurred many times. CDR3 nucleotide sequence: TGCAGCGTTGCCCAGAACACTGAAGCTTTCTTT. Encoded protein: CSVAQNTEAFF. The V gene is TRBV29-1, the J gene TRBJ1-1; unclear D gene. Deletions cut 4 bases from V and 1 base from J, with 4 bases between. CDR1 and CDR2 (germline): SQVTM, ANQGSEA. CDR3 length equals 11 residues.

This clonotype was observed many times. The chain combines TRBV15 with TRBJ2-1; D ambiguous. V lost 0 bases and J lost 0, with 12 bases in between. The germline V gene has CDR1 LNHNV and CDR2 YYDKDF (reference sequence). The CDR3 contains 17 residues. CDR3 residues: CATSRDRGPTSYNEQFF. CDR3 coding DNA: TGTGCCACCAGCAGAGATCGCGGTCCGACCTCCTACAATGAGCAGTTCTTC. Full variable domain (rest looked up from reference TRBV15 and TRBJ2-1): DAMVIQNPRYQVTQFGKPVTLSCSQTLNHNVMYWYQQKSSQAPKLLFHYYDKDFNNEADTPDNFQSRRPNTSFCFLDIRSPGLGDTAMYLCATSRDRGPTSYNEQFFGPGTRLTVL.

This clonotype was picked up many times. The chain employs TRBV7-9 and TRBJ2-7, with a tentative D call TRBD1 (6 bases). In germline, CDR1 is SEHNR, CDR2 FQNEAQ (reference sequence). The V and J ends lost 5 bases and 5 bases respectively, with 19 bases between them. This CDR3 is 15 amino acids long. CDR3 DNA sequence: TGTGCCAGCAGCGACTCCGGGACAAACCTCCACGAGCAGTACTTC. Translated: CASSDSGTNLHEQYF.